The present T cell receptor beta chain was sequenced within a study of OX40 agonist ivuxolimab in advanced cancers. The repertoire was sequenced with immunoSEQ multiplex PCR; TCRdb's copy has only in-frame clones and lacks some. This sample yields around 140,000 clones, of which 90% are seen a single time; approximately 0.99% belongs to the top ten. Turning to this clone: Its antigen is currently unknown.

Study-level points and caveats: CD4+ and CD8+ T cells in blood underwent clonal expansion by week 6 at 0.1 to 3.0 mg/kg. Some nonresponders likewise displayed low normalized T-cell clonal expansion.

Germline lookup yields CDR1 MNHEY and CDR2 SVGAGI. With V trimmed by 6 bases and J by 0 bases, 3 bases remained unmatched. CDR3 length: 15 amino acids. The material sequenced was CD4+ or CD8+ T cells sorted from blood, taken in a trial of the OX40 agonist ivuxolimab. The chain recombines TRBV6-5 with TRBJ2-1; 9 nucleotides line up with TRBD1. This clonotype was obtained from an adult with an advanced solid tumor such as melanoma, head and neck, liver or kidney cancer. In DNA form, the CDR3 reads TGTGCCAGCAGGACGACAGGGGGCTCCTACAATGAGCAGTTCTTC. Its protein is CASRTTGGSYNEQFF.